Listed below are T cell receptor beta chains from one sample, sequenced in a study of blood T cell repertoires in COVID-19. Clones were sequenced by immunoSEQ multiplex PCR, and TCRdb holds only the in-frame ones, with some missing. This table holds 210,000 or so clones, roughly four fifths found once. Material: peripheral blood. The receptor set was obtained from a woman between 35 and 50 years old with acute or convalescent COVID-19. Both conserved end residues are part of each CDR3. The order of the fields is CDR3 length, J gene, D gene, V gene, clone size, CDR3 DNA, CDR3 protein. D genes are given only for firm matches. Clone size appears in some rows only: once, few, many, or a class for an expanded clone.

15	TRBJ1-4	.	TRBV19	.	TGTGCCAGTACCCCGTTTGGACAAGTTAATGAAAAACTGTTTTTT	CASTPFGQVNEKLFF
13	TRBJ2-7	TRBD2	TRBV6-5	.	TGTGCCAGCTCTAGCGGGAGGGCCGACGAGCAGTACTTC	CASSSGRADEQYF
15	TRBJ1-1	.	TRBV4-3	few	TGCGCCAGCAGCCAAGTGGTAAATTGGGAGACTGAAGCTTTCTTT	CASSQVVNWETEAFF
15	TRBJ2-7	TRBD2	TRBV27	once	TGTGCCAGCAGTTTCCTAGCGGGAGGTGGTAACGAGCAGTACTTC	CASSFLAGGGNEQYF
15	TRBJ2-7	.	TRBV5-5	.	TGTGCCAGCAGCTTGGACAGTACGAGGGCGTACGAGCAGTACTTC	CASSLDSTRAYEQYF
13	TRBJ2-7	TRBD2	TRBV5-1	.	TGCGCCAGCAGCCTACCGGGGGGAGGTGAGCAGTACTTC	CASSLPGGGEQYF
16	TRBJ1-2	.	TRBV14	few	TGTGCCAGCAGCCACAGGCCCCGAGATACCTATGGTGGCTACACCTTC	CASSHRPRDTYGGYTF
14	TRBJ2-1	.	TRBV4-3	once	TGCGCCAGCAGCCGGGGACGGGAGCGGGATGAGCAGTTCTTC	CASSRGRERDEQFF
15	TRBJ1-2	TRBD1	TRBV5-1	.	TGCGCCAGCAGCGGCACAGGGGATGATATCTATGGCTACACCTTC	CASSGTGDDIYGYTF
13	TRBJ2-1	.	TRBV19	few	TGTGCCAGTAGTATATATGGGAGTTTTGAGCAGTTCTTC	CASSIYGSFEQFF
16	TRBJ2-5	TRBD1	TRBV15	once	TGTGCCACCAGCAGAGCTGGACAGGGGGCGGTGGAGACCCAGTACTTC	CATSRAGQGAVETQYF
15	TRBJ2-7	TRBD1	TRBV19	few	TGTGCCAGTAGTATAGAGGGGACAGGGAGCTACGAGCAGTACTTC	CASSIEGTGSYEQYF
12	TRBJ2-7	.	TRBV5-6	.	TGTGCCAGCAGCTTAACTACCTACGAGCAGTACTTC	CASSLTTYEQYF
11	TRBJ1-1	.	TRBV5-1	.	TGCGCCAGCAGCTTAGGCGGAGAAGCTTTCTTT	CASSLGGEAFF
15	TRBJ2-1	TRBD1	TRBV5-1	.	TGCGCCAGCAGCCCCTGGGACAGCTCCTACAATGAGCAGTTCTTC	CASSPWDSSYNEQFF
15	TRBJ2-5	TRBD1	TRBV19	once	TGTGCCACCTCCGCTGGGGGACAGAAGAAAGAGACCCAGTACTTC	CATSAGGQKKETQYF
14	TRBJ1-2	.	TRBV7-3	.	TGTGCCAGCAGCCTTAGCCCTGACGGTTCTGGCTACACCTTC	CASSLSPDGSGYTF
14	TRBJ2-2	TRBD1	TRBV30	.	TGTGCCTGGAGGGCTCAACAGGGGGCCGGGGAGCTGTTTTTT	CAWRAQQGAGELFF
16	TRBJ2-1	TRBD2	TRBV4-2	few	TGTGCCAGCAGCCAAGAAGTAGCGGGGGAATACAATGAGCAGTTCTTC	CASSQEVAGEYNEQFF
13	TRBJ1-3	.	TRBV6-5	.	TGTGCCAGCAGGACAGGCATCGGAAACACCATATATTTT	CASRTGIGNTIYF
15	TRBJ2-3	TRBD2	TRBV19	.	TGTGCCAGTAGCGGGAGGTTCACTAGCACAGATACGCAGTATTTT	CASSGRFTSTDTQYF
11	TRBJ1-2	.	TRBV6-1	.	TGTGCCAGCGAAGCGGGCTATGGCTACACCTTC	CASEAGYGYTF
13	TRBJ2-7	.	TRBV18	.	TGTGCCAGCTCCGAGTCCATACTCTACGAGCAGTACTTC	CASSESILYEQYF